Sequencing of this TCR beta chain was carried out in a study of Ad26.COV2.S vaccination and SARS-CoV-2 variants. Study at large: Intramuscular Ad26.COV2.S doses were given once or twice, 56 days apart.

Regarding treatment: approximately 18 received Ad26.COV2.S at low or high dose, single or two shots; roughly five received placebo; per-sample allocation not given. Collection of samples fell on day 63 after the first vaccine or placebo injection. TCRdb's copy holds only in-frame clones and misses some; the assay was immunoSEQ multiplex PCR. The table shows around 340,000 clones, with around 89% occurring only once. This clone was detected only a few times. The sample has other DNA sequences that encode this CDR3 too. In germline, CDR1 is SGHRS, CDR2 YFSETQ. V shed 4 bases, J shed 6 bases, and the junction held 3 bases outside the gene matches. The CDR3 runs 12 residues.

The clonotype originates from a person between 18 and 65 years old who received the Ad26.COV2.S COVID-19 vaccine or a placebo. Source: peripheral blood, taken in a trial of Ad26.COV2.S vaccine versus placebo. This chain joins TRBV5-1 and TRBJ1-1, with 7 bases fitting TRBD1. CDR3 in DNA: TGCGCCAGCAGCCTGGGACAGTCTGAAGCTTTCTTT. This translates into CASSLGQSEAFF.